This is a list of T cell receptor beta chains from one sample in a study of OX40 agonist ivuxolimab in advanced cancers. Using immunoSEQ multiplex PCR, the repertoire was profiled, and TCRdb retains in-frame clones only, with some absent. The profile covers around 70,000 clones, with roughly four fifths appearing a single time and around 5% taken by the ten largest. The starting material was CD4+ or CD8+ T cells sorted from blood, obtained in a trial of the OX40 agonist ivuxolimab. The receptor source for this set is an adult with an advanced solid tumor such as melanoma, head and neck, liver or kidney cancer. The CDR3 runs from the conserved cysteine through the conserved F or W. D genes are given only for firm matches. The size field is filled for only some rows; it gives once, few, many or a size class.

J | D | size | V | CDR3 | DNA
TRBJ2-6 | TRBD1 | - | TRBV15 | CATSTYPGTGDSGANVLTF | TGTGCCACCAGCACATACCCTGGGACAGGGGACTCTGGGGCCAACGTCCTGACTTTC
TRBJ2-6 | - | - | TRBV5-4 | CASSLGGSGANVLTF | TGTGCCAGCAGCTTGGGTGGCTCTGGGGCCAACGTCCTGACTTTC
TRBJ2-3 | TRBD1 | - | TRBV18 | CASSPQGAQDTQYF | TGTGCCAGCTCACCACAGGGGGCGCAAGATACGCAGTATTTT
TRBJ2-7 | TRBD1 | - | TRBV28 | CASSENRDRGQIYSYEQYF | TGTGCCAGCAGTGAGAACCGGGACAGGGGGCAAATTTACTCCTACGAGCAGTACTTC
TRBJ1-2 | - | - | TRBV28 | CASSPPDRSVYGYTF | TGTGCCAGCAGTCCGCCAGACAGGTCGGTCTATGGCTACACCTTC
TRBJ1-1 | - | - | TRBV7-3 | CASSEGGSNTEAFF | TGTGCCAGCAGCGAAGGGGGATCGAACACTGAAGCTTTCTTT
TRBJ2-3 | - | - | TRBV7-3 | CASGTGVGDTQYF | TGTGCCAGCGGCACCGGGGTGGGAGATACGCAGTATTTT
TRBJ2-2 | - | - | TRBV5-6 | CASSLETVYLNTGELFF | TGTGCCAGCAGCTTGGAGACTGTCTATTTGAACACCGGGGAGCTGTTTTTT
TRBJ2-1 | - | - | TRBV6-6 | CASRVGRRSSYNEQFF | TGTGCCAGCAGAGTCGGGCGGAGGAGCTCCTACAATGAGCAGTTCTTC
TRBJ1-5 | - | few | TRBV28 | CASRTGFELTQPQHF | TGTGCCAGCAGGACAGGTTTTGAGTTGACTCAGCCCCAGCATTTT
TRBJ2-1 | - | - | TRBV6-1 | CASSAGTTYYNEQFF | TGTGCCAGCAGCGCCGGGACAACTTACTACAATGAGCAGTTCTTC
TRBJ1-2 | TRBD1 | - | TRBV2 | CASQGQAFNYGYTF | TGTGCCTCCCAGGGACAGGCCTTTAACTATGGCTACACCTTC
TRBJ1-2 | - | - | TRBV12-5 | CASGLVLSPGGHRGYTF | TGTGCTAGTGGTTTGGTACTTTCACCCGGGGGCCATAGGGGCTACACCTTC